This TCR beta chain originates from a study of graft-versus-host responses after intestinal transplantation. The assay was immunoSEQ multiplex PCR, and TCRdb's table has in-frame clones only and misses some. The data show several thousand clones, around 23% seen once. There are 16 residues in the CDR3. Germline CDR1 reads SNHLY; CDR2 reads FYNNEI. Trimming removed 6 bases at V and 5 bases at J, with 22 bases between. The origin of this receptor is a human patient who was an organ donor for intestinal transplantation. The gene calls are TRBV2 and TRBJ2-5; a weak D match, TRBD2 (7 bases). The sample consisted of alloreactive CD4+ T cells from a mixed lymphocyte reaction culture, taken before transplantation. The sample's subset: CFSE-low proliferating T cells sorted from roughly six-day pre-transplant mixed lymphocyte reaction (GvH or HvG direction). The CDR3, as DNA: TGTGCCAGCAGCCGAGGGCGGGGGCGGACGGTGGAGACCCAGTACTTC. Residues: CASSRGRGRTVETQYF.